This TCR beta chain derives from a study of cytomegalovirus exposure and HLA in healthy donors. The method was immunoSEQ multiplex PCR; TCRdb's version includes in-frame clones alone and lacks a portion of them. The sample lists a few hundred thousand clones; 80% to 90% were seen once. Germline values: CDR1 SQVTM, CDR2 ANQGSEA. The germline V and J ends were trimmed by 5 bases and 6 bases, with 16 bases remaining between them. This CDR3 has 13 residues. This clonotype originated in a woman younger than 30 in good health and CMV-seronegative. What was sequenced was PBMCs. V is TRBV29-1 and J is TRBJ1-2; D may be TRBD1 (6 bases). CDR3 amino acids: CSVPMGQRDGYTF. The CDR3 DNA is TGCAGCGTTCCCATGGGACAACGGGATGGCTACACCTTC.